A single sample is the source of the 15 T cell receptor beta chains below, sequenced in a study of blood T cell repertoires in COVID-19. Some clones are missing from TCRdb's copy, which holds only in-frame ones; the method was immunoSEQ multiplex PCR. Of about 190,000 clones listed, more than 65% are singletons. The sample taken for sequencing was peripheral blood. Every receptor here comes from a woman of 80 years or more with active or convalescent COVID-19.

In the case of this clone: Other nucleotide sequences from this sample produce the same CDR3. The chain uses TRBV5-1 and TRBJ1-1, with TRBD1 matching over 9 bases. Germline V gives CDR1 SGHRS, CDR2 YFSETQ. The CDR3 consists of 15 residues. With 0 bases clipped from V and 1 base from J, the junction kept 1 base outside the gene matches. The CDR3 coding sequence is TGCGCCAGCAGCTTGGGGGGACAGGGGAACACTGAAGCTTTCTTT. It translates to CASSLGGQGNTEAFF.

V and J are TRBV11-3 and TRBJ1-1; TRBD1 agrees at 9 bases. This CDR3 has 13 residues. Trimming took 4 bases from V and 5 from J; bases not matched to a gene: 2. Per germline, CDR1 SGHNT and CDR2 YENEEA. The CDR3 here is CASSWDRETEAFF. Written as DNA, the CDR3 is TGTGCCAGCAGCTGGGACAGGGAAACTGAAGCTTTCTTT.

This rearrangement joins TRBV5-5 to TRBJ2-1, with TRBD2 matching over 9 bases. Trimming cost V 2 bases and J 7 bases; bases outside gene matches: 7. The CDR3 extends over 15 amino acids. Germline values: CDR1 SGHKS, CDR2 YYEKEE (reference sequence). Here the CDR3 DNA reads TGTGCCAGCAGCTTTATAGCGGGAGATATAAATGAGCAGTTCTTC. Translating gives CASSFIAGDINEQFF.

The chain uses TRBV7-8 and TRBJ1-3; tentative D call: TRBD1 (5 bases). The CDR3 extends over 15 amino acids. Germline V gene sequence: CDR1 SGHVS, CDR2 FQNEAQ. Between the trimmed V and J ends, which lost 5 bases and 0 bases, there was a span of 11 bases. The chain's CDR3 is CASSRQGNSGNTIYF. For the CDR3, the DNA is TGTGCCAGCAGCCGGCAGGGTAACTCTGGAAACACCATATATTTT.

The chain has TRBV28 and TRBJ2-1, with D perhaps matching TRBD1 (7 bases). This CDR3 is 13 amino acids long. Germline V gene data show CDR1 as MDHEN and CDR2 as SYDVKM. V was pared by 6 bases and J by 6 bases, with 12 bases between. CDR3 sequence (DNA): TGTGCCAGCAGGAGACAGGGAGGCAATGAGCAGTTCTTC. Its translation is CASRRQGGNEQFF.

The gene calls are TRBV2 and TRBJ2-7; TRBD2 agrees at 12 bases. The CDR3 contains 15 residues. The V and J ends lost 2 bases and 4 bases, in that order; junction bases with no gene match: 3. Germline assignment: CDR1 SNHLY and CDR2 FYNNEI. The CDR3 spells CASSERLAGGYEQYF. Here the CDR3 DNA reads TGTGCCAGCAGTGAACGGCTAGCGGGAGGGTACGAGCAGTACTTC.

CDR3 DNA: TGCAGCGGGGGGCCGGAGGGCACTAGCACAGATACGCAGTATTTT. The encoded protein is CSGGPEGTSTDTQYF. The chain uses TRBV29-1 and TRBJ2-3, with D perhaps given as TRBD1 or TRBD2 (6 bases each). Germline V gene lookup returns CDR1 SQVTM and CDR2 ANQGSEA. The germline V and J ends were trimmed by 7 bases and 0 bases, with 17 bases remaining between them. The CDR3 runs to 15 residues.

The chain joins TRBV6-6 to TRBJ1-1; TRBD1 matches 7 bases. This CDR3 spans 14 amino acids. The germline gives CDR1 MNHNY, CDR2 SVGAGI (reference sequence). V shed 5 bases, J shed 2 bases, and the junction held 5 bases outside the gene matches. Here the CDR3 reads CASSAGTVNTEAFF. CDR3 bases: TGTGCCAGCAGTGCCGGGACAGTCAACACTGAAGCTTTCTTT.

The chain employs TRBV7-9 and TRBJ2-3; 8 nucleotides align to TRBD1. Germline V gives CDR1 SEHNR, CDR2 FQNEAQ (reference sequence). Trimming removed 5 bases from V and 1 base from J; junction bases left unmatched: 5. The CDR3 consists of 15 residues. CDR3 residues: CASSVGTGGTDTQYF. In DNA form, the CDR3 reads TGTGCCAGCAGCGTCGGGACAGGAGGCACAGATACGCAGTATTTT.

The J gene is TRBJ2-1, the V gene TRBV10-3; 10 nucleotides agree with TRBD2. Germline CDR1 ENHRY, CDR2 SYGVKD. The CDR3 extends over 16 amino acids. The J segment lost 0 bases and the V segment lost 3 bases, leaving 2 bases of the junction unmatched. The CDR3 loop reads CAISDSSGSSYNEQFF. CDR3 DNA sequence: TGTGCCATCAGTGATTCTAGCGGGAGCTCCTACAATGAGCAGTTCTTC.

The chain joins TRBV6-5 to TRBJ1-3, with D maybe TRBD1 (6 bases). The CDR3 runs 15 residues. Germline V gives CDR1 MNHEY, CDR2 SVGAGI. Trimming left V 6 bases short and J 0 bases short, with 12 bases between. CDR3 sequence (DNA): TGTGCCAGCAGAAAACAGGGAGACTCTGGAAACACCATATATTTT. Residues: CASRKQGDSGNTIYF.

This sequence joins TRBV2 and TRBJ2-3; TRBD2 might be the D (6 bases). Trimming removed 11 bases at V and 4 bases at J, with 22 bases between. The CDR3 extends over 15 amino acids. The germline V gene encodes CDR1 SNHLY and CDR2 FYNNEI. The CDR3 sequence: CAPRGSGPAADTQYF. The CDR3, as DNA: TGTGCCCCCCGGGGGTCAGGGCCAGCAGCAGATACGCAGTATTTT.

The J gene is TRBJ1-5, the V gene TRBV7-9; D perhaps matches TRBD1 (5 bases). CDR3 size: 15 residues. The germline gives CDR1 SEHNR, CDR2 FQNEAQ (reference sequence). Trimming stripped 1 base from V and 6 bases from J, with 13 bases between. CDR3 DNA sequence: TGTGCCAGCAGCTTAGGTTCGGGGGAAGGTCAGCCCCAGCATTTT. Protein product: CASSLGSGEGQPQHF. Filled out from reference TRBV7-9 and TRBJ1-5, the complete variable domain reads DTGVSQNPRHKITKRGQNVTFRCDPISEHNRLYWYRQTLGQGPEFLTYFQNEAQLEKSRLLSDRFSAERPKGSFSTLEIQRTEQGDSAMYLCASSLGSGEGQPQHFGDGTRLSIL.

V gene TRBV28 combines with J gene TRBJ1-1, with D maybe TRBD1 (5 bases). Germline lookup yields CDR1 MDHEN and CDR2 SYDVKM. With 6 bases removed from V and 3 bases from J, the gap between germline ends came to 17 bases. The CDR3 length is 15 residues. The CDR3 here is CASSISLAGDTEAFF. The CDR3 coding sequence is TGTGCCAGCAGCATATCACTAGCGGGGGACACTGAAGCTTTCTTT.

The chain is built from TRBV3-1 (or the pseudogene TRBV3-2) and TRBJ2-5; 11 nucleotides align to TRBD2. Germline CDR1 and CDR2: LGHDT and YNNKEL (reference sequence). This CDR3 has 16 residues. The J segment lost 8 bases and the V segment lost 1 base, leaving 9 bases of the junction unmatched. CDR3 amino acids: CASSQGRLAGRTTQYF. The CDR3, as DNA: TGTGCCAGCAGCCAAGGAAGACTAGCGGGACGAACAACCCAGTACTTC.